Below are 27 T cell receptor beta chains sequenced from a single sample in a study of spatial heterogeneity in lung cancer. The sample's time point: sample taken at primary tumor resection. The authors sequenced whole RNA from tumor, nontumor lung or frozen PBMC without sorting. TCRdb processed the 5' RACE reads anew with MiXCR; each CDR3 protein has one entry. There are approximately 44,000 distinct CDR3 sequences in the sample; 12% occur only once, and roughly 40% lies in the top ten. The sample in question was PBMCs, obtained at surgery. The receptors shown here come from a female donor with early-stage non-small cell lung cancer.

This clonotype showed up many times. The rearrangement joins TRBV2 to TRBJ1-1; maybe TRBD1 (6 bases). CDR3 length: 14 residues. Germline V gene lookup returns CDR1 SNHLY and CDR2 FYNNEI. The V gene lost 0 bases and the J gene lost 6 bases, with 11 bases spanning the gap. For the CDR3, the DNA is TGTGCCAGCAGTGAAGCTGGGGACAACGCTGAAGCTTTCTTT. Encoded protein: CASSEAGDNAEAFF.

The rearrangement joins TRBV7-2 to TRBJ2-5, with D possibly called TRBD1 or TRBD2 (5 bases each). CDR1 and CDR2 from the germline V gene are SGHTA and FQGNSA. The CDR3 is made up of 15 amino acids. V was cut by 5 bases and J by 5 bases, with 18 bases left in between. Written as DNA, the CDR3 is TGTGCCAGCAGCCCCCCGGGACGCTCGAGGGAGACCCAGTACTTC. It translates to CASSPPGRSRETQYF.

In its sample, this clonotype was seen many times. V usage is TRBV4-3 and J usage is TRBJ2-7, with TRBD1 matching 8 bases. Germline V gives CDR1 LGHNA, CDR2 YSLEER. The CDR3 runs 15 residues. V shed 2 bases, J shed 7 bases, and the junction held 10 bases outside the gene matches. The CDR3 nucleotides read TGCGCCAGCAGCCAACAGGCTGGACAGGGTCGGGAGCAGTACTTC. Residues: CASSQQAGQGREQYF.

This clonotype was detected a few times. This CDR3 reads CATSLHGNTEAFF. CDR3 nucleotide sequence: TGTGCCACCAGCCTCCATGGGAACACTGAAGCTTTCTTT. The chain joins TRBV15 to TRBJ1-1; D uncertain. V lost 5 bases and J 1 base, leaving 8 bases between the germline ends. This CDR3 contains 13 residues. CDR1 is LNHNV, CDR2 YYDKDF, per germline (reference sequence).

This chain uses TRBV12-3 or TRBV12-4 with TRBJ1-6; TRBD1 aligns across 7 bases. The junction had 2 bases not matched to a gene; V was cut back by 3 bases and J by 9 bases. The CDR3 is 13 residues long. The DNA for the CDR3 is TGTGCCAGCAGTTTGACAGGGCGTTCACCCCTCCACTTT. It yields the protein CASSLTGRSPLHF.

This clonotype has only a few counts. V and J are TRBV5-6 and TRBJ1-2; D possibly corresponds to TRBD1 (5 bases). The CDR3 consists of 14 residues. The V end lost 1 base, the J end lost 3 bases, and 10 bases lay between the germline ends. Per the germline V gene, CDR1 is SGHDT and CDR2 is YYEEEE. CDR3 sequence (DNA): TGTGCCAGCAGCTTGCTCCAGGGATACTATGGCTACACCTTC. Its translation is CASSLLQGYYGYTF. The whole variable domain, filled in from reference TRBV5-6 and TRBJ1-2, reads DAGVTQSPTHLIKTRGQQVTLRCSPKSGHDTVSWYQQALGQGPQFIFQYYEEEERQRGNFPDRFSGHQFPNYSSELNVNALLLGDSALYLCASSLLQGYYGYTFGSGTRLTVV.

The sample holds a few counts of this clonotype. The chain employs TRBV4-3 and TRBJ2-7; 7 bases are shared with TRBD2. With 6 bases clipped from V and 4 bases from J, the junction kept 12 bases outside the gene matches. CDR3 length: 15 residues. Per the germline V gene, CDR1 is LGHNA and CDR2 is YSLEER. The chain's CDR3 is CASSLGLERGYEQYF. The CDR3 DNA sequence: TGCGCCAGCAGTCTCGGACTAGAGAGGGGATACGAGCAGTACTTC.

This chain joins TRBV29-1 and TRBJ2-3, with 7 bases that match TRBD1. J was trimmed by 4 bases and V by 4 bases; bases with no gene match: 8. Germline CDR1 SQVTM, CDR2 ANQGSEA. This CDR3 region has 14 residues. The CDR3 here is CSVGGGLRADTQYF. The CDR3 DNA reads as TGCAGCGTTGGAGGGGGCTTGAGGGCAGATACGCAGTATTTT.

The V call is TRBV24-1, the J call TRBJ2-2; possible D gene TRBD1, 7 bases. This CDR3 has 17 amino acids. The germline CDR1 and CDR2 sequences are KGHDR and SFDVKD. The V gene lost 3 bases and the J gene lost 1 base, with 14 bases spanning the gap. CDR3 amino acids: CATSDRGTVQNTGELFF. The DNA for the CDR3 is TGTGCCACCAGTGATCGCGGGACAGTGCAGAACACCGGGGAGCTGTTTTTT.

V gene TRBV5-6 combines with J gene TRBJ1-4; TRBD1 aligns across 8 bases. CDR1 and CDR2 from the germline V gene are SGHDT and YYEEEE. V gave up 3 bases and J gave up 8 bases; unmatched junction bases: 9. CDR3 length: 15 residues. The DNA of the CDR3 is TGTGCCAGCAGCTCTTGGACAGGGTTTAGGGAAAAACTGTTTTTT. This translates into CASSSWTGFREKLFF. Using reference TRBV5-6 and TRBJ1-4 for the parts outside the CDR3, the full variable domain is DAGVTQSPTHLIKTRGQQVTLRCSPKSGHDTVSWYQQALGQGPQFIFQYYEEEERQRGNFPDRFSGHQFPNYSSELNVNALLLGDSALYLCASSSWTGFREKLFFGSGTQLSVL.

The sample holds a few counts of this clonotype. The rearrangement links TRBV30 to TRBJ2-7, with D perhaps matching TRBD1 or TRBD2 (5 bases each). Germline CDR1 is GTSNPN and CDR2 is SVGIG (reference sequence). The CDR3 extends over 15 amino acids. Trimming removed 4 bases at V and 0 bases at J, with 16 bases between. This CDR3 is CAWIGTSDPSYEQYF. The CDR3 DNA sequence: TGTGCCTGGATCGGGACCAGCGATCCCTCCTACGAGCAGTACTTC.

This clonotype was observed a handful of times. The chain employs TRBV29-1 and TRBJ2-7; 7 positions match TRBD1. Germline values: CDR1 SQVTM, CDR2 ANQGSEA. V was pared by 4 bases and J by 3 bases, with 9 bases of the junction left unmatched. The length of the CDR3 is 14 residues. The chain's CDR3 is CSVASWDRDYEQYF. CDR3 nucleotides: TGCAGCGTTGCTTCCTGGGACAGAGACTACGAGCAGTACTTC.

This clonotype has only a few counts. The genes are TRBV4-2 and TRBJ1-5, with a weak D call TRBD1 (6 bases). Germline V lookup: CDR1 LGHNA, CDR2 YNFKEQ. Trimming left V 4 bases short and J 9 bases short, with 22 bases between. The CDR3 runs to 16 residues. For the CDR3, the DNA is TGTGCCAGCAGCCCCGAAGAATCCCTAAGGGGGGGGCCCCAGCATTTT. This encodes CASSPEESLRGGPQHF.

This clonotype was found many times. The CDR3 nucleotides read TGTGCCAGCAGCCAAGAGGAACTCGGCGGGGCTAATGAAAAACTGTTTTTT. It is translated as CASSQEELGGANEKLFF. The chain is built from TRBV4-2 and TRBJ1-4, with D unclear. CDR3 size: 17 residues. V shed 0 bases and J shed 3 bases, with 14 bases lying between them. Germline V CDR1 and CDR2: LGHNA, YNFKEQ.

This clonotype appeared a single time. V is TRBV7-6 and J is TRBJ2-5; a weak D match, TRBD2 (5 bases). The germline V and J ends were trimmed by 3 bases and 4 bases, with 15 bases remaining between them. Germline CDR1 reads SGHVS; CDR2 reads FNYEAQ. The CDR3 runs to 15 residues. CDR3 amino acids: CASSFSASAGETQYF. The CDR3 DNA is TGTGCCAGCAGCTTTAGCGCGTCGGCCGGAGAGACCCAGTACTTC. Variable domain in full (rest from reference TRBV7-6 and TRBJ2-5): GAGVSQSPRYKVTKRGQDVALRCDPISGHVSLYWYRQALGQGPEFLTYFNYEAQQDKSGLPNDRFSAERPEGSISTLTIQRTEQRDSAMYRCASSFSASAGETQYFGPGTRLLVL.

This clonotype was observed many times. The chain links TRBV18 to TRBJ2-6; D may be TRBD1 or TRBD2 (5 bases each). This CDR3 is 15 amino acids long. Per germline, CDR1 KGHSH and CDR2 LQKENI. Trimming took 3 bases from V and 1 from J, leaving 7 bases between them. Here the CDR3 DNA reads TGTGCCAGCTCACCCGGGACGTCTGGGGCCAACGTCCTGACTTTC. It encodes CASSPGTSGANVLTF.

This clonotype was observed a few times. The rearrangement joins TRBV20-1 to TRBJ2-5, with unresolved D. CDR3 size: 13 residues. Per the germline V gene, CDR1 is DFQATT and CDR2 is SNEGSKA (reference sequence). The V and J ends lost 1 base and 2 bases respectively, with 8 bases between them. The CDR3 DNA is TGCAGTGCTAGAGGACTCCTGCAAGAGACCCAGTACTTC. It yields the protein CSARGLLQETQYF.

The chain combines TRBV5-1 with TRBJ2-1; the D gene could be TRBD1 or TRBD2 (5 bases each). Trimming removed 0 bases from V and 10 bases from J, with 20 bases in between. The germline V gene has CDR1 SGHRS and CDR2 YFSETQ. This CDR3 contains 16 residues. The CDR3: CASSLAFSLKGDEQFF. The CDR3 DNA is TGCGCCAGCAGCTTGGCGTTTTCCTTGAAAGGGGACGAGCAGTTCTTC.

The genes are TRBV3-1 and TRBJ1-1; D not certain. Germline values: CDR1 LGHDT, CDR2 YNNKEL (reference sequence). Trimming stripped 0 bases from V and 3 bases from J, with 8 bases between. The CDR3 has 14 amino acids. CDR3 coding DNA: TGTGCCAGCAGCCAAGATCTGAGATACACTGAAGCTTTCTTT. Amino acids: CASSQDLRYTEAFF.

This clonotype was detected a few times. The CDR3 is CASIEAAGRNQPQHF. The CDR3 DNA follows: TGTGCCAGCATCGAGGCGGCGGGTCGCAATCAGCCCCAGCATTTT. The chain couples TRBV28 to TRBJ1-5; D is unclear. Germline-derived CDR1 and CDR2 are MDHEN and SYDVKM. CDR3 length equals 15 residues. V lost 7 bases, J lost 2 bases, and 15 bases lay in between.

This chain uses TRBV5-1 with TRBJ2-6; TRBD1 aligns across 11 bases. Germline-derived CDR1 and CDR2 are SGHRS and YFSETQ. The CDR3 is 16 residues long. J gave up 4 bases and V 3 bases, and 3 bases lay outside the gene matches. The CDR3 DNA reads TGCGCCAGCAGCTCCGGACAGGGGGCCGGGGCCAACGTCCTGACTTTC. It encodes CASSSGQGAGANVLTF.

This clonotype was observed at least ten times. The chain combines TRBV6-6 with TRBJ2-1; maybe TRBD2 (5 bases). The CDR3 contains 13 residues. From germline, CDR1 is MNHNY and CDR2 SVGAGI (reference sequence). V was cut by 6 bases and J by 5 bases, with 11 bases left in between. The CDR3 sequence is CASSSDYNNEQFF. CDR3 nucleotide sequence: TGTGCCAGCAGCTCCGACTATAACAATGAGCAGTTCTTC.

This clonotype was seen many times. The V and J genes are TRBV6-2 or TRBV6-3 and TRBJ2-7; D possibly matches TRBD1 or TRBD2 (5 bases each). V was cut by 6 bases and J by 2 bases, with 11 bases left in between. CDR1 is MNHEY, CDR2 SVGEGT, per germline. The length of the CDR3 is 13 residues. CDR3 loop: CASSRGSTYEQYF. For the CDR3, the DNA is TGTGCCAGCAGCCGGGGCTCAACCTACGAGCAGTACTTC.

This clonotype has more than one count but fewer than ten. The J gene is TRBJ2-7, the V gene TRBV10-3; possibly TRBD1 or TRBD2 for D (5 bases each). V lost 6 bases and J lost 0, with 9 bases in between. This CDR3 region has 13 residues. In germline, CDR1 is ENHRY, CDR2 SYGVKD. CDR3 sequence reads: CAIRAGSSYEQYF. In DNA form, the CDR3 reads TGTGCCATCAGGGCAGGGAGCTCCTACGAGCAGTACTTC.

The chain carries TRBV7-2 and TRBJ1-2; a possible D gene is TRBD1 (6 bases). CDR3 size: 15 residues. Trimming took off 5 bases at V and 2 bases at J, with 15 bases between the two ends. CDR1 and CDR2 (germline): SGHTA, FQGNSA. Written as DNA, the CDR3 is TGTGCCAGCAGCCCCTCCTCCGGGACAAACTATGGCTACACCTTC. It is translated as CASSPSSGTNYGYTF.

This clonotype was picked up a small number of times. This chain connects TRBV29-1 to TRBJ1-1; D is possibly TRBD1 (6 bases). The CDR3 runs 12 residues. Trimming stripped 8 bases from V and 4 bases from J, with 14 bases between. The germline V gene has CDR1 SQVTM and CDR2 ANQGSEA. The CDR3 coding sequence is TGCAGCTGTCGGGGGGCGGCCACTGAAGCTTTCTTT. This sequence encodes CSCRGAATEAFF.

The table lists this clonotype with a few counts. The chain recombines TRBV7-8 with TRBJ1-1, with D possibly TRBD1 on 6 matching bases. The CDR3 extends over 14 amino acids. Trimming took 0 bases from V and 6 from J, leaving 11 bases between them. Germline CDR1 is SGHVS and CDR2 is FQNEAQ. In DNA, the CDR3 is TGTGCCAGCAGCTTAGCCGGACAGCCTTCTGAAGCTTTCTTT. Translated, it gives CASSLAGQPSEAFF. Looking up the rest from reference TRBV7-8 and TRBJ1-1 gives the full variable domain: GAGVSQSPRYKVAKRGQDVALRCDPISGHVSLFWYQQALGQGPEFLTYFQNEAQLDKSGLPSDRFFAERPEGSVSTLKIQRTQQEDSAVYLCASSLAGQPSEAFFGQGTRLTVV.